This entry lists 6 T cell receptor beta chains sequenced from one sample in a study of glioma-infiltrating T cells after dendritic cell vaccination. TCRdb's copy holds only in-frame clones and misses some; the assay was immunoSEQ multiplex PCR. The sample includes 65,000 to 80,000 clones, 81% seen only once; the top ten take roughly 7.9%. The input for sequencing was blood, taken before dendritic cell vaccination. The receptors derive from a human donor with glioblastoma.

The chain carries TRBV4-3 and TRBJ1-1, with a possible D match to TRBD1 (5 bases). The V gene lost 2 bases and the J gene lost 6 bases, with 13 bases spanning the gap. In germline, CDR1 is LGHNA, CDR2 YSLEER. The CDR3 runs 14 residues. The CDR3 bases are TGCGCCAGCAGCCAAATCGGGGCGGGGGCTGAAGCTTTCTTT. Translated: CASSQIGAGAEAFF.

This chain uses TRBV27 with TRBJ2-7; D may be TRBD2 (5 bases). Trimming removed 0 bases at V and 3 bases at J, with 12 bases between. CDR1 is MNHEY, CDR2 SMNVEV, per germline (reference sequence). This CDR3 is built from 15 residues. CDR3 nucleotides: TGTGCCAGCAGTTTATCCGGGATTTCTCTCTACGAGCAGTACTTC. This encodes CASSLSGISLYEQYF.

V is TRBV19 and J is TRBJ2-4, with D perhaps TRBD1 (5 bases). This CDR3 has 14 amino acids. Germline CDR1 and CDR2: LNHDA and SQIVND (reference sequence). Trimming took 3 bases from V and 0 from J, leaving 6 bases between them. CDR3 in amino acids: CASSMTVAKNIQYF. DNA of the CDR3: TGTGCCAGTAGTATGACAGTAGCCAAAAACATTCAGTACTTC. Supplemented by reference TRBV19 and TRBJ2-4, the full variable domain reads DGGITQSPKYLFRKEGQNVTLSCEQNLNHDAMYWYRQDPGQGLRLIYYSQIVNDFQKGDIAEGYSVSREKKESFPLTVTSAQKNPTAFYLCASSMTVAKNIQYFGAGTRLSVL.

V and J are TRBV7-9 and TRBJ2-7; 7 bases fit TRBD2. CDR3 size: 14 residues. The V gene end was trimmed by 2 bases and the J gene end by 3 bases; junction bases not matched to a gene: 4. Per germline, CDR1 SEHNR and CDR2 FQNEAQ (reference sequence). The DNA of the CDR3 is TGTGCCAGCAGCTTAAATGGGGACTACTACGAGCAGTACTTC. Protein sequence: CASSLNGDYYEQYF.

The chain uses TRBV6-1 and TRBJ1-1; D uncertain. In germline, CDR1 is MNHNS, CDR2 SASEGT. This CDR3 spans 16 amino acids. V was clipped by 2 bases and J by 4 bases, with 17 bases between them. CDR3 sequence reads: CASSEPVTGLSTEAFF. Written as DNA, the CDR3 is TGTGCCAGCAGTGAACCCGTAACGGGGTTGAGCACTGAAGCTTTCTTT.

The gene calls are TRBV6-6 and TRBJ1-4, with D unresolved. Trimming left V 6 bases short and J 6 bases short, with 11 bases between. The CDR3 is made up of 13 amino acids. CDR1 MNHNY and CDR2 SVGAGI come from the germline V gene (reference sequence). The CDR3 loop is CASRRVGDEKLFF. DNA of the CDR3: TGTGCCAGCAGGCGGGTGGGAGATGAAAAACTGTTTTTT.